These T cell receptor beta chains were read from a single sample in a study of blood T cell repertoires in COVID-19. The table came from immunoSEQ multiplex PCR; TCRdb's copy has only in-frame clones and leaves some out. This table has 280,000 or so clones, roughly 87% appearing once. The sample was peripheral blood. The receptors derive from a human donor in a cohort sampled during active COVID-19. The conserved cysteine and the conserved F or W are not part of the CDR3 here.

J gene | V gene | CDR3 protein
TRBJ1-1 | TRBV5-4 | ASSPGEDRLNTEAF
TRBJ1-2 | TRBV28 | ASSLSPGVWGYT
TRBJ1-2 | TRBV7-6 | ASSPMGQGSYGYT
TRBJ1-2 | TRBV28 | ASRAGAPNYGYT
TRBJ2-2 | TRBV5-4 | ASSYRGHTGELF
TRBJ1-6 | TRBV7-3 | ASSLFSGQGSPLH
TRBJ1-2 | TRBV29-1 | SVEDPGDSYGYT
TRBJ2-5 | TRBV6-5 | ASNPLGGSRETQY
TRBJ1-1 | TRBV6-5 | ASSTPGQGVAF
TRBJ2-3 | TRBV3-1/TRBV3-2 | ASSQGGTQY
TRBJ1-5 | TRBV28 | ASSLAGAVQPQH
TRBJ1-6 | TRBV10-1 | ATPLYPLH
TRBJ2-7 | TRBV7-8 | ASSFSRETEQY
TRBJ1-1 | TRBV7-2 | ASSLEAGVNTEAF
TRBJ2-3 | TRBV25-1 | ASSGLLDTQY
TRBJ2-1 | TRBV6-5 | ASSMEGVGNEQF
TRBJ2-7 | TRBV7-9 | ASSFGTGTYEQY
TRBJ1-2 | TRBV12-3/TRBV12-4 | ASRQTGGGYT
TRBJ2-3 | TRBV27 | ASSHGSGREAAQY
TRBJ2-3 | TRBV5-1 | ASSFGTGMPDTQY
TRBJ2-2 | TRBV24-1 | ATRGGAGELF
TRBJ2-1 | TRBV30 | AWSPSGRGSYNEQF
TRBJ2-1 | TRBV5-6 | ASSLGLSGGRVGQF
TRBJ2-7 | TRBV18 | ASSTASSYEQY
TRBJ2-2 | TRBV5-1 | ASSSRGGRPGELF
TRBJ2-2 | TRBV11-2 | ASSGTWNTGELF
TRBJ2-5 | TRBV6-6 | ASSPPTGARKTQY
TRBJ2-5 | TRBV6-2/TRBV6-3 | ASSRGRQGTQY
TRBJ2-3 | TRBV19 | ASSIARSTDTQY
TRBJ2-5 | TRBV28 | ASSFRVHQETQY
TRBJ2-7 | TRBV3-1/TRBV3-2 | ASSQASGGTYEQY
TRBJ2-7 | TRBV11-2 | ASSLDNLAGGY
TRBJ2-3 | TRBV6-5 | ASSKSGTDTQY
TRBJ2-1 | TRBV2 | ASREVREGEQF
TRBJ1-1 | TRBV5-1 | ASKGQGAIRNREAF
TRBJ1-1 | TRBV18 | ASSPEIQNTEAF
TRBJ1-1 | TRBV5-1 | ASSLYGAQNTEAF
TRBJ1-1 | TRBV9 | ASSAAGTAQNTEAF
TRBJ2-5 | TRBV19 | ASSILGLARETQY
TRBJ2-3 | TRBV27 | ASSKAGGVTDTQY
TRBJ2-5 | TRBV19 | ASTEILGGPQETQY
TRBJ1-1 | TRBV5-1 | ASSLGHQNTEAF
TRBJ1-1 | TRBV27 | ASSLNRLTRAF
TRBJ2-1 | TRBV6-5 | ASRRDHYNEQF
TRBJ2-5 | TRBV15 | ATSRVRETQY
TRBJ2-7 | TRBV21-1 | ASMSDEQY
TRBJ2-3 | TRBV9 | ASSVVGGQGEDTQY
TRBJ1-1 | TRBV2 | ASSDSDREVGAF
TRBJ1-5 | TRBV23-1 | ASSRRTTRGNQPQH
TRBJ2-5 | TRBV28 | ASSMTGGPRETQY
TRBJ2-3 | TRBV7-2 | ASSLDSGLLNTQY
TRBJ1-4 | TRBV2 | ASQSNLRNEKLF
TRBJ2-5 | TRBV6-5 | ASIMTGRETQY
TRBJ2-7 | TRBV14 | ASSQYTEQY
TRBJ2-1 | TRBV6-2/TRBV6-3 | ASSYSPRGGRPSGYNEQF
TRBJ2-3 | TRBV7-2 | ASRATDTQY
TRBJ2-1 | TRBV28 | ASSPHRGSYNEQF
TRBJ2-7 | TRBV7-6 | ASSSSEPYEQY
TRBJ2-4 | TRBV28 | ASSPGYAAKNIQY